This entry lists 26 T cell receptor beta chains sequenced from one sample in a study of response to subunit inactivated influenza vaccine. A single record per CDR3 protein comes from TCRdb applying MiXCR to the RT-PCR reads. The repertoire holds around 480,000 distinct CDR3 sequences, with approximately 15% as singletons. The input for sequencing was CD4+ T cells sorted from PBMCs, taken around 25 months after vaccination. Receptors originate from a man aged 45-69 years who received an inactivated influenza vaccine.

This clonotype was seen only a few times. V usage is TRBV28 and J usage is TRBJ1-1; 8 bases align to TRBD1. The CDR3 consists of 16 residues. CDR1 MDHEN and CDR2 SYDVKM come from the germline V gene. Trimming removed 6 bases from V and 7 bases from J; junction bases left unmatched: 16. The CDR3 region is CASRVEDRVGQVEAFF. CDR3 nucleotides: TGTGCCAGCAGGGTTGAGGACAGGGTAGGGCAGGTTGAAGCTTTCTTT.

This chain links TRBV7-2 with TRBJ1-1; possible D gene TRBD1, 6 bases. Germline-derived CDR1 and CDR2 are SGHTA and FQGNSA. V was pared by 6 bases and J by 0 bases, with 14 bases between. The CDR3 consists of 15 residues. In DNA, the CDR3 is TGTGCCAGCAGTCCCCCTACAGGGCTGAACACTGAAGCTTTCTTT. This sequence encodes CASSPPTGLNTEAFF.

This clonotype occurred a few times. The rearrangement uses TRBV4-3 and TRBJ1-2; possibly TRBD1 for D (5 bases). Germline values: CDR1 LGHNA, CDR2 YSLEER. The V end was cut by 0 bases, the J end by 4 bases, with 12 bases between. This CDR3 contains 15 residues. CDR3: CASSQDDSLRYGYTF. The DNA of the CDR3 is TGCGCCAGCAGCCAAGACGACAGTTTGCGCTATGGCTACACCTTC.

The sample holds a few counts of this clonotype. CDR3 DNA sequence: TGTGCCAGCAGTTTTTGGGGGCGGGGAGAGACCCAGTACTTC. Translated: CASSFWGRGETQYF. The chain joins TRBV28 to TRBJ2-5; D could derive from TRBD1 or TRBD2 (6 bases each). Trimming stripped 3 bases from V and 4 bases from J, with 12 bases between. The V gene's germline CDR1 is MDHEN and CDR2 SYDVKM. The CDR3 is 14 residues long.

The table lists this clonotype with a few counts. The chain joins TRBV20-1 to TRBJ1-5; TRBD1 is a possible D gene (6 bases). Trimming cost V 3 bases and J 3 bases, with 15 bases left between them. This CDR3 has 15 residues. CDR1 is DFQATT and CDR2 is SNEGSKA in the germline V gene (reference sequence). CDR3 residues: CSASGGQGDNQPQHF. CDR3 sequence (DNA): TGCAGTGCTAGTGGGGGGCAGGGTGACAATCAGCCCCAGCATTTT.

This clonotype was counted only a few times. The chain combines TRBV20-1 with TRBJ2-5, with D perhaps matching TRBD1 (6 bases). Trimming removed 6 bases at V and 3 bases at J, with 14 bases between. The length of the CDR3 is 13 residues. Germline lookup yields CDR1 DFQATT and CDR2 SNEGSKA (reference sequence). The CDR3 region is CSARRTAKETQYF. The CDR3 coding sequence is TGCAGTGCCAGGAGGACAGCAAAAGAGACCCAGTACTTC.

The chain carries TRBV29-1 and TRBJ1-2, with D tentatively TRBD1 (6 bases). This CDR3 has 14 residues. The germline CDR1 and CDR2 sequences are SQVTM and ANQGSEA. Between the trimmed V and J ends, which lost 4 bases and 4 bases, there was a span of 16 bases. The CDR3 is CSVGIGTPPYGYTF. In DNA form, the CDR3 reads TGCAGCGTTGGTATCGGGACACCTCCCTATGGCTACACCTTC.

CDR3 amino acids: CASTGLLYTGELFF. DNA of the CDR3: TGTGCCAGCACAGGACTCCTATACACCGGGGAGCTGTTTTTT. This chain links TRBV7-2 with TRBJ2-2, with a tentative D call TRBD2 (5 bases). The V end was cut by 7 bases, the J end by 3 bases, with 12 bases between. Germline V gives CDR1 SGHTA, CDR2 FQGNSA. CDR3 length equals 14 residues.

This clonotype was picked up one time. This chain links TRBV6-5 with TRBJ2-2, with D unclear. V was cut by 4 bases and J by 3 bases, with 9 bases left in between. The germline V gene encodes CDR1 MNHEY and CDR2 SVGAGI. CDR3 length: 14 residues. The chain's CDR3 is CASSSVIYTGELFF. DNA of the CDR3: TGTGCCAGCAGTTCCGTCATATACACCGGGGAGCTGTTTTTT.

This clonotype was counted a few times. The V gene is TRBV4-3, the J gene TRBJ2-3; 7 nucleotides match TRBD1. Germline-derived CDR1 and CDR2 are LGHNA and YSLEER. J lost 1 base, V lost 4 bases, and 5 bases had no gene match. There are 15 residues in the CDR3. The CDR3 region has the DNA TGCGCCAGCAGCCCGAGGGACAGCCGCACAGATACGCAGTATTTT. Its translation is CASSPRDSRTDTQYF.

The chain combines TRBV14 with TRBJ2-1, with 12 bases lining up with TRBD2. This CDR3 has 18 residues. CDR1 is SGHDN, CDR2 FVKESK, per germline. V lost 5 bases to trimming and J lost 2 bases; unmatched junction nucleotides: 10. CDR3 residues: CASSKGPGLAGPYNEQFF. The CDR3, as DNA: TGTGCCAGCAGCAAAGGGCCGGGACTAGCGGGCCCCTACAATGAGCAGTTCTTC.

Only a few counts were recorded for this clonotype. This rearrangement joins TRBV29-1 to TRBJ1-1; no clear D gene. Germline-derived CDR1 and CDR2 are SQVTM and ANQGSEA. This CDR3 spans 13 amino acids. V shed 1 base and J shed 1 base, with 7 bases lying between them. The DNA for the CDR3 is TGCAGCGTTGAAGGACGACAGAACACTGAAGCTTTCTTT. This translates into CSVEGRQNTEAFF.

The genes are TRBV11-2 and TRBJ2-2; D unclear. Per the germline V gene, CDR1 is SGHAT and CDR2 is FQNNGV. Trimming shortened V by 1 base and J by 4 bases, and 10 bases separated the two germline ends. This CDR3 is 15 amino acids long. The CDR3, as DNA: TGTGCCAGCAGCTTAGGTAACAGCGTCACCGGGGAGCTGTTTTTT. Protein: CASSLGNSVTGELFF.

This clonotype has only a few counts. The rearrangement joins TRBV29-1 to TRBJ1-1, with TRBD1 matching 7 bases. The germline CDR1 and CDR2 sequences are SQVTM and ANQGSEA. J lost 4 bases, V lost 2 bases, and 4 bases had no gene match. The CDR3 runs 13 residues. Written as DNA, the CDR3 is TGCAGCGTTGAAAACAGGGGAACCACTGAAGCTTTCTTT. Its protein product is CSVENRGTTEAFF.

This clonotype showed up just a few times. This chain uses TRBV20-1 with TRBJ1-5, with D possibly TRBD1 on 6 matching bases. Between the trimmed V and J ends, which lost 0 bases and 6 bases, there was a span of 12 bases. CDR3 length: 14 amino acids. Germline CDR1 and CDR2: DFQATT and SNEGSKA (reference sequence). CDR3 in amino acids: CSARDGGRGQPQHF. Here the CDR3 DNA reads TGCAGTGCTAGAGATGGGGGGCGCGGTCAGCCCCAGCATTTT.

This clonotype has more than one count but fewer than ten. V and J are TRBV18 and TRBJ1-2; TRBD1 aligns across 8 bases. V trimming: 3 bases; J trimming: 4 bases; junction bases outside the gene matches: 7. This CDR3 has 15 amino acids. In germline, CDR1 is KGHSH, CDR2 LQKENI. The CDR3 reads CASSPPGQGAYGYTF. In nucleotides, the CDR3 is TGTGCCAGCTCACCCCCGGGGCAGGGGGCCTATGGCTACACCTTC.

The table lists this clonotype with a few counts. In DNA, the CDR3 is TGCGCCAGCAGCCTCGGACAGGACTGGTATGGCTACACCTTC. It encodes CASSLGQDWYGYTF. The chain couples TRBV5-1 to TRBJ1-2; 7 nucleotides agree with TRBD1. After removal of 4 bases from V and 5 bases from J, the junction contained 8 bases not matched to a gene. The CDR3 is 14 amino acids. Germline V gene lookup returns CDR1 SGHRS and CDR2 YFSETQ.

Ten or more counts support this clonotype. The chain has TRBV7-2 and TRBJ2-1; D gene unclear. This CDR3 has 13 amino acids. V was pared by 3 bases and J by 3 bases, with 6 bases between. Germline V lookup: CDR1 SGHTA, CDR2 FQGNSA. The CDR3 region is CASSFTDYNEQFF. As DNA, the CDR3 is TGTGCCAGCAGCTTTACGGACTACAATGAGCAGTTCTTC. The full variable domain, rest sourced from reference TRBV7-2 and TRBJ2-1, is GAGVSQSPSNKVTEKGKDVELRCDPISGHTALYWYRQSLGQGLEFLIYFQGNSAPDKSGLPSDRFSAERTGGSVSTLTIQRTQQEDSAVYLCASSFTDYNEQFFGPGTRLTVL.

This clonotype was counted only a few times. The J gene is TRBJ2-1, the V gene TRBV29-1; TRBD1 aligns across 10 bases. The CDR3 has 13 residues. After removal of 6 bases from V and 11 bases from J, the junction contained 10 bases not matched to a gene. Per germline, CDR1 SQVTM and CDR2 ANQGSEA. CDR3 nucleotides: TGCAGCGTGGTCCGCGACAGGGGGCGCAAGCAGTTCTTC. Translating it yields CSVVRDRGRKQFF.

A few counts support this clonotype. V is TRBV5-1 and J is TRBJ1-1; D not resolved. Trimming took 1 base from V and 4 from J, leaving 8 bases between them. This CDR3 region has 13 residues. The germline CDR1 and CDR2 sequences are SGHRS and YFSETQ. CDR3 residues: CASSLPGSTEAFF. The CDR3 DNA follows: TGCGCCAGCAGCTTGCCGGGGTCCACTGAAGCTTTCTTT.

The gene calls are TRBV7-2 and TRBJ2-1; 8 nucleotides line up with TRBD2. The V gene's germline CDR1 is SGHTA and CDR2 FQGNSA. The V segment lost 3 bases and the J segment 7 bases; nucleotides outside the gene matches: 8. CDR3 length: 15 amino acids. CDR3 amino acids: CASSFESGRANEQFF. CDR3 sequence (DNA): TGTGCCAGCAGCTTCGAAAGCGGGAGAGCTAATGAGCAGTTCTTC.

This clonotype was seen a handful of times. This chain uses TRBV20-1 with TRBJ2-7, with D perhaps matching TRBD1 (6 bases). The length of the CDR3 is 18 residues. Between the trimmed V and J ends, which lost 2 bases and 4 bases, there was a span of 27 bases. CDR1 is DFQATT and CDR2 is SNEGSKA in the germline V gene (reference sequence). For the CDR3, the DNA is TGCAGTGCTAGATTTGCCGAACACAGGGCGGATCGGCCTTACGAGCAGTACTTC. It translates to CSARFAEHRADRPYEQYF.

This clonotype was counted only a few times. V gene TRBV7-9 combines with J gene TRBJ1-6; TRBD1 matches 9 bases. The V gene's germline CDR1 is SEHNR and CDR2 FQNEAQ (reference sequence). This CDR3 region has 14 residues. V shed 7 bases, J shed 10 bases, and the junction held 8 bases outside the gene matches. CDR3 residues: CASTAGDRASPLHF. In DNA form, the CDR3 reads TGTGCCAGCACCGCTGGGGACAGGGCATCACCCCTCCACTTT.

The CDR3 sequence is CASSKSGGADTQYF. CDR3 bases: TGTGCCAGCAGTAAAAGCGGGGGGGCAGATACGCAGTATTTT. V gene TRBV7-6 combines with J gene TRBJ2-3, with 10 positions matching TRBD2. The CDR3 extends over 14 amino acids. The trim removed 6 bases at V and 4 bases at J, leaving 4 bases unmatched. Per germline, CDR1 SGHVS and CDR2 FNYEAQ.

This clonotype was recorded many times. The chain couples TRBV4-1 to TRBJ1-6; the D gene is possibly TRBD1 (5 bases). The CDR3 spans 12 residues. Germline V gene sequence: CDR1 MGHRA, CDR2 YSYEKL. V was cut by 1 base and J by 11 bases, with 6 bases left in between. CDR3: CASSQGTTPLHF. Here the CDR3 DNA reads TGCGCCAGCAGCCAAGGGACAACACCCCTCCACTTT.

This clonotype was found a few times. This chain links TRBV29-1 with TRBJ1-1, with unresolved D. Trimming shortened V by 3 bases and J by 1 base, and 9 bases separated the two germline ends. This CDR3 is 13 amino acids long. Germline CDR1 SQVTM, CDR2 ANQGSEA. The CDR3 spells CSVEGRPNTEAFF. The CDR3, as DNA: TGCAGCGTTGAGGGTCGGCCGAACACTGAAGCTTTCTTT.